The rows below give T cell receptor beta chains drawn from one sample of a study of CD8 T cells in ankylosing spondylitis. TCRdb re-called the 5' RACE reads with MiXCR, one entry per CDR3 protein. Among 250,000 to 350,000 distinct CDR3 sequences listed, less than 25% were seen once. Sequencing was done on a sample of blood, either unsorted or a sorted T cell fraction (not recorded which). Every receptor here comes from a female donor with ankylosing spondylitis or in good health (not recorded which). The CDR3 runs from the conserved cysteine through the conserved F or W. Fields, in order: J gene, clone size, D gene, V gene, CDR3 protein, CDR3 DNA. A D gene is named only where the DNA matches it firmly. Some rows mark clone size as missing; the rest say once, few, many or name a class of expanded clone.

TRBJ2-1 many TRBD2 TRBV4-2 CASSTGTSGYNEQFF TGTGCCAGCAGCACCGGGACTAGCGGTTACAATGAGCAGTTCTTC
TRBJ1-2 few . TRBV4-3 CASSQDGAGWGYTF TGCGCCAGCAGCCAAGATGGGGCAGGCTGGGGCTACACCTTC
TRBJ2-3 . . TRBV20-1 CSARGPGEVDTQYF TGCAGTGCTAGGGGTCCGGGGGAGGTAGATACGCAGTATTTT
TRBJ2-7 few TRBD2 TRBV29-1 CSVVISGEGEQYF TGCAGCGTTGTAATCAGCGGGGAAGGCGAGCAGTACTTC
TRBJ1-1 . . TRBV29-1 CSVQHSLEAFF TGCAGCGTCCAACATTCTCTTGAAGCTTTCTTT
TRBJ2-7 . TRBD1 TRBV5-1 CASSSTGSLREQYF TGCGCCAGCAGCTCGACAGGGTCCCTACGCGAGCAGTACTTC
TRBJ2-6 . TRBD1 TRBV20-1 CSARDGRDRGFTGANVLTF TGCAGTGCTAGAGATGGACGGGACAGGGGGTTTACTGGGGCCAACGTCCTGACTTTC
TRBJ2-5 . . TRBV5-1 CASSLGIADQETQYF TGCGCCAGCAGCCTCGGGATAGCCGACCAAGAGACCCAGTACTTC
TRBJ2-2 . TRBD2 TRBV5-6 CASSLSGRVRGTGELFF TGTGCCAGCAGCTTGTCAGGGAGGGTCCGTGGCACCGGGGAGCTGTTTTTT
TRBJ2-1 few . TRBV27 CASSSVGSYNEQFF TGTGCCAGCAGTTCGGTAGGCTCCTACAATGAGCAGTTCTTC
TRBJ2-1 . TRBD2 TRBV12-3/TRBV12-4 CASSSSGNSYNEQFF TGTGCCAGCAGCTCGAGCGGGAACTCCTACAATGAGCAGTTCTTC
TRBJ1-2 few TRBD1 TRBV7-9 CASSLGGQGAIYGYTF TGTGCCAGCAGCTTAGGCGGACAGGGGGCTATCTATGGCTACACCTTC
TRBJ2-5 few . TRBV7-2 CASSWGLASETQYF TGTGCCAGCAGCTGGGGGTTAGCCTCGGAGACCCAGTACTTC
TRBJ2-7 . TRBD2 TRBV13 CASSLGGRMSNEQYF TGTGCCAGCAGCTTAGGCGGGAGGATGAGCAACGAGCAGTACTTC
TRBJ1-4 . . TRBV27 CASQRGVNEKLFF TGTGCCTCGCAACGGGGGGTGAATGAAAAACTGTTTTTT
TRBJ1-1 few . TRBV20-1 CSPGVRTEAFF TGCAGTCCAGGGGTGCGGACTGAAGCTTTCTTT
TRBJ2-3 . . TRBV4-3 CASSQGPGAFTDTQYF TGCGCCAGCAGCCAAGGGCCCGGGGCCTTCACAGATACGCAGTATTTT
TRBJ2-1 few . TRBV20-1 CSPVSGTINEQFF TGCAGTCCCGTCTCCGGGACGATCAATGAGCAGTTCTTC
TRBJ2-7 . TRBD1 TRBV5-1 CASSLTGTGGEQYF TGCGCCAGCAGCTTGACCGGGACAGGAGGGGAGCAGTACTTC
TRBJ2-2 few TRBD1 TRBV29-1 CSTGTGNTGELFF TGCAGCACCGGGACAGGGAACACCGGGGAGCTGTTTTTT
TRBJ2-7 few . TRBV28 CVTGPSQGEQYF TGTGTAACCGGGCCCAGCCAAGGCGAGCAGTACTTC
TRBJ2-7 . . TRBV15 CATSRGLDEQYF TGTGCCACCAGCAGGGGTCTAGACGAGCAGTACTTC
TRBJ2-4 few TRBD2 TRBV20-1 CSALTSGRNIQYF TGCAGTGCACTTACTAGCGGGAGAAACATTCAGTACTTC
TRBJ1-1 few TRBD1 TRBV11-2 CASSADRGPEDTEAFF TGTGCCAGCAGCGCTGACAGGGGGCCAGAGGATACTGAAGCTTTCTTT
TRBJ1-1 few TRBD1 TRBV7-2 CASSLRTGGKELTAFF TGTGCCAGCAGTTTAAGGACAGGGGGCAAGGAGTTGACAGCTTTCTTT
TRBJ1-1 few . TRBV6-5 CASSYWGESEAFF TGTGCCAGCAGTTACTGGGGGGAGTCAGAAGCTTTCTTT
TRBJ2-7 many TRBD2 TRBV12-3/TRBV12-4 CASSLRLAGYEQYF TGTGCCAGCAGTTTAAGGCTAGCGGGCTACGAGCAGTACTTC
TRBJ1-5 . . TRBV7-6 CASSSQGRNQPQHF TGTGCCAGCAGCTCACAGGGTCGGAATCAGCCCCAGCATTTT
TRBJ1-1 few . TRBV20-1 CSARILRVNEAFF TGCAGTGCTAGGATCCTTCGGGTGAATGAAGCTTTCTTT
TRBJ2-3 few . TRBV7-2 CASSSQGRADTQYF TGTGCCAGCAGCTCCCAGGGGAGGGCAGATACGCAGTATTTT
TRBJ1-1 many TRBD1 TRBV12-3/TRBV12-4 CASSRQGGHTEAFF TGTGCCAGCAGTCGACAGGGAGGGCACACTGAAGCTTTCTTT
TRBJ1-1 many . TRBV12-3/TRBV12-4 CASTERQNTEAFF TGTGCCAGCACCGAAAGGCAGAACACTGAAGCTTTCTTT
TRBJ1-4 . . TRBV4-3 CASSQSGTPDEKLFF TGCGCCAGCAGCCAATCGGGCACCCCGGACGAAAAACTGTTTTTT
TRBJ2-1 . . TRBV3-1 CASSQVSEQFF TGTGCCAGCAGCCAAGTGAGTGAGCAGTTCTTC
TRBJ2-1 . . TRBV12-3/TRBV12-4 CASSPRLGGILNEQFF TGTGCCAGCAGTCCCCGGTTGGGGGGTATATTAAATGAGCAGTTCTTC
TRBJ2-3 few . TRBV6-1 CASRQGVTDTQYF TGTGCCAGCAGACAGGGAGTTACAGATACGCAGTATTTT
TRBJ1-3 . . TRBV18 CASSGILNTIYF TGTGCCAGCTCAGGGATTTTAAACACCATATATTTT
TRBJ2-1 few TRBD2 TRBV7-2 CASSFTLAGVLDEQFF TGTGCCAGCAGCTTTACCCTAGCGGGAGTTTTGGATGAGCAGTTCTTC
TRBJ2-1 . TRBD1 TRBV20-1 CSARDNRDRSSYNEQFF TGCAGTGCTAGAGACAACCGGGACAGGAGCTCCTACAATGAGCAGTTCTTC
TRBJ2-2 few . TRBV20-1 CSARETAYGELFF TGCAGTGCTAGAGAGACAGCCTACGGGGAGCTGTTTTTT
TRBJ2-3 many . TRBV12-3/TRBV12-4 CASSLGGQGKDTQYF TGTGCCAGCAGCCTGGGTGGTCAGGGTAAGGATACGCAGTATTTT
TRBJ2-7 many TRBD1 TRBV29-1 CSVEDRDRGKVGEQYF TGCAGCGTTGAAGATCGGGACAGGGGAAAGGTGGGGGAGCAGTACTTC
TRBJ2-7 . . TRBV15 CATSKGGESYEQYF TGTGCCACCAGCAAAGGGGGGGAGTCCTACGAGCAGTACTTC
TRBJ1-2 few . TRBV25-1 CASSSWGGSDGYTF TGTGCCAGCAGTAGTTGGGGAGGTTCGGATGGCTACACCTTC
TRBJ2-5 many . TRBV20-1 CSALGALETQYF TGCAGTGCGCTAGGGGCATTGGAGACCCAGTACTTC
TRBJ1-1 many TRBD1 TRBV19 CASSKRGLTGLKAEAFF TGTGCCAGTAGTAAAAGGGGGCTGACAGGTCTTAAGGCTGAAGCTTTCTTT
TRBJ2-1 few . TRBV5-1 CASSFRYNEQFF TGCGCCAGCAGCTTTCGATACAATGAGCAGTTCTTC
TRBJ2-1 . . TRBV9 CASSSAYEQFF TGTGCCAGCAGCTCAGCCTATGAGCAGTTCTTC
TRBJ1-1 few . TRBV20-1 CSAGGAEAFF TGCAGTGCCGGTGGTGCTGAAGCTTTCTTT
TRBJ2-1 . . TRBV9 CASSAVPGVNEQFF TGTGCCAGCAGCGCCGTCCCGGGAGTAAATGAGCAGTTCTTC